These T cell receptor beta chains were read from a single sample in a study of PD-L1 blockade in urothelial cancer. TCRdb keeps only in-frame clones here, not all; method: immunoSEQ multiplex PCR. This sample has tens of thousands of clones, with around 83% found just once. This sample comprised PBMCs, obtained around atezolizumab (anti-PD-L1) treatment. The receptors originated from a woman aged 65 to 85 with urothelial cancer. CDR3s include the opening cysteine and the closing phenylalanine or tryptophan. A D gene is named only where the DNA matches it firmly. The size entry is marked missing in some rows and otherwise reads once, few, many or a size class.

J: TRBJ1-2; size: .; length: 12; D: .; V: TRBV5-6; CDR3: CASHRQVYGYTF; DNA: TGTGCCAGCCATAGACAGGTGTATGGCTACACCTTC
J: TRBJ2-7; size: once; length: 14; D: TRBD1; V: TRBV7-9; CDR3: CASSWDRSFYEQYF; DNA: TGTGCCAGCAGCTGGGACAGGAGTTTCTACGAGCAGTACTTC
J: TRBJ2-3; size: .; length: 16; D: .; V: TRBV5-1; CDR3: CASSRSGTPRTDTQYF; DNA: TGCGCCAGCAGTAGGAGCGGTACCCCCCGCACAGATACGCAGTATTTT
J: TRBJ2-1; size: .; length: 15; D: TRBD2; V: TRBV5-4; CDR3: CASSPGRGSYNEQFF; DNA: TGTGCCAGCAGCCCGGGGAGGGGTTCCTACAATGAGCAGTTCTTC
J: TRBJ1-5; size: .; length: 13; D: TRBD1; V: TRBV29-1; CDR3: CSVGDRGGQPQHF; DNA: TGCAGCGTTGGGGACAGGGGAGGGCAGCCCCAGCATTTT
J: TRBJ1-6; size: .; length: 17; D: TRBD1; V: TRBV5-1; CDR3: CASSFEGDRLSHSPLHF; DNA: TGCGCCAGCAGCTTTGAGGGGGACAGGCTAAGTCATTCACCCCTCCACTTT
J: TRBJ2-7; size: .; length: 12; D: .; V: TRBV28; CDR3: CASSYSTGEQYF; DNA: TGTGCCAGCAGTTACTCGACTGGAGAGCAGTACTTC
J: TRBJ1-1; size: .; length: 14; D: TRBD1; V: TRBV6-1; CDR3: CAGKKTGVNTEAFF; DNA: TGTGCCGGTAAAAAGACAGGGGTGAACACTGAAGCTTTCTTT
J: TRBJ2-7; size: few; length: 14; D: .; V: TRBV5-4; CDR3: CASSLTGRQSEQYF; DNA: TGTGCCAGCAGCTTAACAGGGAGACAAAGCGAGCAGTACTTC
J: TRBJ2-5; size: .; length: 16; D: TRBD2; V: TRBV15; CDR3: CATSKGLANSLKTQYF; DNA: TGTGCCACCAGCAAGGGACTAGCTAACTCCCTTAAGACCCAGTACTTC
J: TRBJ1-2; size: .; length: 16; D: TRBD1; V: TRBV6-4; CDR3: CATASFRGTGGYGYTF; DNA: TGTGCCACCGCTTCATTCAGGGGGACAGGGGGCTATGGCTACACCTTC
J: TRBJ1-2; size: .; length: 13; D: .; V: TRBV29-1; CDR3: CSVVSPGHYGYTF; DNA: TGCAGCGTTGTATCACCAGGGCACTATGGCTACACCTTC
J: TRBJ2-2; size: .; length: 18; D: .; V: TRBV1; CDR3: CTSSRGQGAQSNTGELFF; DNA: TGCACCAGCAGCCGCGGACAGGGGGCGCAGTCGAACACCGGGGAGCTGTTTTTT
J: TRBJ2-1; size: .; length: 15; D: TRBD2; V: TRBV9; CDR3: CASSVASGGLDEQFF; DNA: TGTGCCAGCAGCGTAGCTAGCGGGGGGTTGGATGAGCAGTTCTTC
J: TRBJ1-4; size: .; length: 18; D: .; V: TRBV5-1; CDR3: CASSRNAQGRATNEKLFF; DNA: TGCGCCAGCAGCCGGAACGCACAGGGACGTGCAACTAATGAAAAACTGTTTTTT
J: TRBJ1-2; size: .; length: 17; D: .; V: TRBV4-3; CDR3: CASSQVRRGDPNYGYTF; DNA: TGCGCCAGCAGCCAAGTCAGGAGGGGCGATCCCAACTATGGCTACACCTTC
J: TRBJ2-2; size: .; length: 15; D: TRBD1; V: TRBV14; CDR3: CASSRQGANTGELFF; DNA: TGTGCCAGCAGTAGACAGGGGGCAAACACCGGGGAGCTGTTTTTT
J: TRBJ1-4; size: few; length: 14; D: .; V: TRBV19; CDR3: CASRSGGDGEKLFF; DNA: TGTGCCAGTAGATCGGGAGGGGATGGTGAAAAACTGTTTTTT
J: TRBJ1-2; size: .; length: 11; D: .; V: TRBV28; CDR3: CASYTNYGYTF; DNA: TGTGCCAGTTACACTAACTATGGCTACACCTTC
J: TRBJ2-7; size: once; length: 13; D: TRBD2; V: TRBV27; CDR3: CASSLGGVPEQYF; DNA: TGTGCCAGCAGTTTGGGGGGGGTTCCCGAGCAGTACTTC
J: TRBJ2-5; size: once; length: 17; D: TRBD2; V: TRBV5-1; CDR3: CASSLVTSGGAGETQYF; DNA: TGCGCCAGCAGCTTGGTTACTAGCGGGGGGGCAGGAGAGACCCAGTACTTC
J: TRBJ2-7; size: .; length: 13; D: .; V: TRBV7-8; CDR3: CASRSIRVNEQYF; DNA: TGTGCCAGCAGGTCAATCAGGGTGAACGAGCAGTACTTC
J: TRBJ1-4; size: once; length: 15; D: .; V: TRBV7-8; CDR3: CASSLRGHFNEKLFF; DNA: TGTGCCAGCAGCTTAAGGGGACATTTTAATGAAAAACTGTTTTTT
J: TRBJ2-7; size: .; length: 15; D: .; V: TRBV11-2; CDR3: CASSRGYLTSHEQYF; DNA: TGTGCCAGCAGCCGCGGTTACCTAACGTCCCACGAGCAGTACTTC
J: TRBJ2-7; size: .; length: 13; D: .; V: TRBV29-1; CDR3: CSVETNRGYEQYF; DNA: TGCAGCGTTGAAACAAATCGGGGCTACGAGCAGTACTTC
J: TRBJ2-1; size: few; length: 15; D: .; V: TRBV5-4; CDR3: CASSQTGNSYNEQFF; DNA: TGTGCCAGCAGCCAAACAGGAAACTCCTACAATGAGCAGTTCTTC
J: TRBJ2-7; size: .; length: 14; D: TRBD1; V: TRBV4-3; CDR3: CASSEGQGAYEQYF; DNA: TGCGCCAGCAGCGAGGGACAGGGGGCCTACGAGCAGTACTTC